These 7 T cell receptor beta chains were sequenced from one sample in a study of shared clonotypes between healthy human individuals. Naive CD8 populations comprised CD45RO-negative cells positively selected for CCR7, excluding terminally differentiated effector memory CD45RA+ cells. Assay used: immunoSEQ multiplex PCR; TCRdb lists only in-frame clones, some missing. This table holds more than 550,000 clones, about 90% found once. Specimen: naive CD8+ T cells sorted from blood. All receptors derive from a young man in good health.

This chain uses TRBV4-1 with TRBJ1-3, with D unclear. V shed 1 base and J shed 1 base, with 5 bases lying between them. Germline-derived CDR1 and CDR2 are MGHRA and YSYEKL. There are 14 residues in the CDR3. The CDR3 loop is CASSQVGSGNTIYF. CDR3 coding DNA: TGCGCCAGCAGCCAAGTTGGGTCTGGAAACACCATATATTTT.

This chain links TRBV19 with TRBJ2-7; TRBD1 matches at 7 bases. The CDR3 covers 14 residues. Germline trimming cut 5 bases from V and 3 bases from J; bases unmatched to any gene: 7. From germline, CDR1 is LNHDA and CDR2 SQIVND (reference sequence). CDR3 DNA sequence: TGTGCCAGTAGTTACCGTGGACAGGACTACGAGCAGTACTTC. This gives the protein CASSYRGQDYEQYF.

The J gene is TRBJ2-5, the V gene TRBV18; no clear D gene. The CDR3 is 17 residues long. CDR1 is KGHSH and CDR2 is LQKENI in the germline V gene. The germline V and J ends were trimmed by 0 bases and 0 bases, with 14 bases remaining between them. The CDR3 DNA follows: TGTGCCAGCTCACCACCGAATTCCCAGCCCTACCAAGAGACCCAGTACTTC. Its protein product is CASSPPNSQPYQETQYF.

The V call is TRBV4-3, the J call TRBJ2-3, with D perhaps being TRBD1 or TRBD2 (5 bases each). V gave up 4 bases and J gave up 2 bases, with 19 bases separating them. Germline V lookup: CDR1 LGHNA, CDR2 YSLEER. The CDR3 has 17 residues. In DNA form, the CDR3 reads TGCGCCAGCAGCCCATCCGGGGCCGGGGCCGCCACAGATACGCAGTATTTT. Its translation: CASSPSGAGAATDTQYF.

The chain joins TRBV27 to TRBJ2-3; D gene unclear. Trimming took 6 bases from V and 1 from J, leaving 11 bases between them. Germline V gene lookup returns CDR1 MNHEY and CDR2 SMNVEV (reference sequence). This CDR3 is built from 14 residues. CDR3 amino acids: CASRPIVGTDTQYF. CDR3 in DNA: TGTGCCAGCAGGCCAATAGTGGGCACAGATACGCAGTATTTT.

This clone has a single count. V and J are TRBV9 and TRBJ1-3, with D unresolved. V lost 2 bases and J 4 bases, leaving 13 bases between the germline ends. This CDR3 is built from 15 residues. The germline CDR1 and CDR2 sequences are SGDLS and YYNGEE. This CDR3 reads CASSVGVAGGNTIYF. CDR3 bases: TGTGCCAGCAGCGTTGGGGTAGCGGGAGGAAACACCATATATTTT.

V usage is TRBV14 and J usage is TRBJ2-2; TRBD1 is a possible D gene (5 bases). CDR1 and CDR2 from the germline V gene are SGHDN and FVKESK. Trimming stripped 2 bases from V and 2 bases from J, with 9 bases between. CDR3 length equals 15 residues. The CDR3 region is CASSQRQGNTGELFF. The CDR3 region has the DNA TGTGCCAGCAGCCAAAGGCAGGGCAACACCGGGGAGCTGTTTTTT.